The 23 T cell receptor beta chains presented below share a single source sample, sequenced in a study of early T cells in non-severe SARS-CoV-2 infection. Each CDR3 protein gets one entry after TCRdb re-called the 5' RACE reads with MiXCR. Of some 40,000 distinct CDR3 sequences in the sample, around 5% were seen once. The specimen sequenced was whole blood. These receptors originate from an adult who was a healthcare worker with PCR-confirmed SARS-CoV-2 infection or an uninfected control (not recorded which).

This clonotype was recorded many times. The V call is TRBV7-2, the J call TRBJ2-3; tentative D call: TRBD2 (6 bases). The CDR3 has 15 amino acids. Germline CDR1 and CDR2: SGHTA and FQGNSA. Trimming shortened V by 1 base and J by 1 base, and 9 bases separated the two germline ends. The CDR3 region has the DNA TGTGCCAGCAGCTTAGGATTAGCGGGCACAGATACGCAGTATTTT. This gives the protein CASSLGLAGTDTQYF.

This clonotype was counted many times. In nucleotides, the CDR3 is TGTGCCAGCAGCTTAGTCACAGGGCAACAAGAGACCCAGTACTTC. Encoded protein: CASSLVTGQQETQYF. The rearrangement joins TRBV7-2 to TRBJ2-5, with a possible D match to TRBD1 (6 bases). Trimming removed 1 base at V and 2 bases at J, with 11 bases between. The CDR3 sequence is 15 residues long. The germline gives CDR1 SGHTA, CDR2 FQGNSA.

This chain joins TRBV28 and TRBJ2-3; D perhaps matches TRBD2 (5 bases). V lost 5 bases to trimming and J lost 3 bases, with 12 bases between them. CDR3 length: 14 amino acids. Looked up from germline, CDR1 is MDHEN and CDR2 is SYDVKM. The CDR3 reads CASSIARGTDTQYF. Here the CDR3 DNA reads TGTGCCAGCAGTATAGCGCGTGGGACAGATACGCAGTATTTT.

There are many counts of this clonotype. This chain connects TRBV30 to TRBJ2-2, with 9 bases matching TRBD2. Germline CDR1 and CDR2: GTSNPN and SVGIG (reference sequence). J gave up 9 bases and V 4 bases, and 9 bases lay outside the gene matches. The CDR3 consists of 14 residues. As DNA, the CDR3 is TGTGCCTGGACTAGCGGGATTGGATTCCGGGAGCTGTTTTTT. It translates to CAWTSGIGFRELFF. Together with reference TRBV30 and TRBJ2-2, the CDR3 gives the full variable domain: SQTIHQWPATLVQPVGSPLSLECTVEGTSNPNLYWYRQAAGRGLQLLFYSVGIGQISSEVPQNLSASRPQDRQFILSSKKLLLSDSGFYLCAWTSGIGFRELFFGEGSRLTVL.

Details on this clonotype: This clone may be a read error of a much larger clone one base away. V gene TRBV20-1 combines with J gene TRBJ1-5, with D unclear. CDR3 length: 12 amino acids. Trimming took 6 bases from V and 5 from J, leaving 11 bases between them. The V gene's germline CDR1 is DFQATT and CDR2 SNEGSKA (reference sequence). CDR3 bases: TGCAGTGCCGCGGCAGCAGATCAGCCCCAGCATTTT. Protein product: CSAAAADQPQHF.

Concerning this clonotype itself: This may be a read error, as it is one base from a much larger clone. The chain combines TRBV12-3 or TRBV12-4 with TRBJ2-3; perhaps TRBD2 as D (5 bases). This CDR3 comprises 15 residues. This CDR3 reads CAGSPTSTSTDTQYF. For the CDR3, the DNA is TGTGCCGGCAGTCCTACTAGTACTAGCACAGATACGCAGTATTTT.

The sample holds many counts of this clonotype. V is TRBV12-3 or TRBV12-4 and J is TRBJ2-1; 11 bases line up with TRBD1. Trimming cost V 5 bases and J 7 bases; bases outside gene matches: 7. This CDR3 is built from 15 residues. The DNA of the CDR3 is TGTGCCAGCAGTCCGGACAGGGGGCTGACGAATGAGCAGTTCTTC. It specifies CASSPDRGLTNEQFF.

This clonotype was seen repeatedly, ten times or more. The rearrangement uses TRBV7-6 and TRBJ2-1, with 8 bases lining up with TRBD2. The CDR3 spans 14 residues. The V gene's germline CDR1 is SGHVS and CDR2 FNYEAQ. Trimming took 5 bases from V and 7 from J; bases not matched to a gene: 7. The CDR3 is CASSDGLAGNEQFF. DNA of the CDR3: TGTGCCAGCAGCGACGGACTAGCTGGGAATGAGCAGTTCTTC.

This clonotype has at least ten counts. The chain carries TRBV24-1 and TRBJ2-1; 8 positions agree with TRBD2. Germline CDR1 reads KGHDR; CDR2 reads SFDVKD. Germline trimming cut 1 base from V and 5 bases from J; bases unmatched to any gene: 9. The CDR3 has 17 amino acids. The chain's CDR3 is CATSDFPQAGDDNEQFF. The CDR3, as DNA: TGTGCCACCAGTGATTTTCCCCAAGCGGGAGACGACAATGAGCAGTTCTTC.

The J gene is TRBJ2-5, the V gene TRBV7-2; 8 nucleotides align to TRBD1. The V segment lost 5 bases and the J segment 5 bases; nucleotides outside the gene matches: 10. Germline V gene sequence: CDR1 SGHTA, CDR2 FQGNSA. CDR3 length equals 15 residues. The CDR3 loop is CASSPRTGYRETQYF. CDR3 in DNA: TGTGCCAGCAGCCCACGGACAGGGTACCGTGAGACCCAGTACTTC.

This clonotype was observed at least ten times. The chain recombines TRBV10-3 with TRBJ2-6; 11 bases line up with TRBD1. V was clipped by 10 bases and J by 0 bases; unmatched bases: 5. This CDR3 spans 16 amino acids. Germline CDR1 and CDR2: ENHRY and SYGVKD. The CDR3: CATSGTGGSGANVLTF. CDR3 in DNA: TGTGCCACCTCCGGGACAGGGGGCTCTGGGGCCAACGTCCTGACTTTC.

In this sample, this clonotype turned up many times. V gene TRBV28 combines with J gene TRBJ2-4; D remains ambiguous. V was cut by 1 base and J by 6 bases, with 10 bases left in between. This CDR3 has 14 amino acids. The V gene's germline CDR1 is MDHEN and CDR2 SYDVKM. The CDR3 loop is CASSLSAYGNIQYF. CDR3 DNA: TGTGCCAGCAGTTTATCAGCCTATGGAAACATTCAGTACTTC.

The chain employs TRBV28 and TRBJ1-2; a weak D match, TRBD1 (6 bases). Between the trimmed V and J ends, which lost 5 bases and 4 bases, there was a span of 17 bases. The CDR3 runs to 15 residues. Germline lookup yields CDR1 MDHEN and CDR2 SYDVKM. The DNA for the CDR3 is TGTGCCAGCAGTGGGACAATACCTATCCGCTATGGCTACACCTTC. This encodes CASSGTIPIRYGYTF.

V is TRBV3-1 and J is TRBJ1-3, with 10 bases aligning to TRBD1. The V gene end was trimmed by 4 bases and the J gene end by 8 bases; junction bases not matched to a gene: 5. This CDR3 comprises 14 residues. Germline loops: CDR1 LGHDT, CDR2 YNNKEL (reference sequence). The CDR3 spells CASSPRDRGYTIYF. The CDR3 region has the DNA TGTGCCAGCAGCCCCCGGGACAGGGGCTACACCATATATTTT.

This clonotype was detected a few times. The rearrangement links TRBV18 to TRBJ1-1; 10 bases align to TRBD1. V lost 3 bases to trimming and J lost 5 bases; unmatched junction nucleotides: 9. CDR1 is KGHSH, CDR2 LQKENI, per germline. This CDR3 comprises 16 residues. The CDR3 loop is CASSPLTGGYRTEAFF. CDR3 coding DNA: TGTGCCAGCTCACCTCTGACAGGGGGCTATCGGACTGAAGCTTTCTTT.

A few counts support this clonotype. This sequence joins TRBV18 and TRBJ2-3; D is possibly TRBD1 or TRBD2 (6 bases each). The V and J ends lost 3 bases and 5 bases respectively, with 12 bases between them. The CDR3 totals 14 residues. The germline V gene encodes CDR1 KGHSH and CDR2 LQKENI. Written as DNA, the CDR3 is TGTGCCAGCTCACCCCTGGAGGGGGTAGATACGCAGTATTTT. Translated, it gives CASSPLEGVDTQYF. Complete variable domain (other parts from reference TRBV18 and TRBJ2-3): NAGVMQNPRHLVRRRGQEARLRCSPMKGHSHVYWYRQLPEEGLKFMVYLQKENIIDESGMPKERFSAEFPKEGPSILRIQQVVRGDSAAYFCASSPLEGVDTQYFGPGTRLTVL.

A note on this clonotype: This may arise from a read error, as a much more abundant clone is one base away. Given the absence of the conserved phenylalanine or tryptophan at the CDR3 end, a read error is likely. The CDR3 spells CASSAGLAGGPIYEQYI. The CDR3 bases are TGTGCCAGCAGCGCAGGACTAGCGGGAGGGCCGATTTACGAGCAGTACATC. V gene TRBV7-9 combines with J gene TRBJ2-7, with TRBD2 identical over 15 bases. The germline V gene encodes CDR1 SEHNR and CDR2 FQNEAQ (reference sequence). V lost 5 bases and J lost 4; bases outside the gene matches: 9. The CDR3 sequence is 17 residues long.

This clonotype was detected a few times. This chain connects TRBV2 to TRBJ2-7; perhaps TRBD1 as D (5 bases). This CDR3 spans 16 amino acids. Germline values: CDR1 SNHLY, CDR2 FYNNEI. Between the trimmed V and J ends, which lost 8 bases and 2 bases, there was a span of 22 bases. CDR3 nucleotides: TGTGCCAGCCAAAAAGGGGTGGGGAAGGGGACCTACGAGCAGTACTTC. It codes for CASQKGVGKGTYEQYF. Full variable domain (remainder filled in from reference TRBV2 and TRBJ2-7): EPEVTQTPSHQVTQMGQEVILRCVPISNHLYFYWYRQILGQKVEFLVSFYNNEISEKSEIFDDQFSVERPDGSNFTLKIRSTKLEDSAMYFCASQKGVGKGTYEQYFGPGTRLTVT.

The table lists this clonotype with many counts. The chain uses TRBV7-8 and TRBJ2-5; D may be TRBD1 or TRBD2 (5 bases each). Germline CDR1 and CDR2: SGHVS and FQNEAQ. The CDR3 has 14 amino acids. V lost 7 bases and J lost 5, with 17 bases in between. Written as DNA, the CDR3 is TGTGCCAGCAAATGGGACGTCCAGCTGGAGACCCAGTACTTC. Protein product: CASKWDVQLETQYF. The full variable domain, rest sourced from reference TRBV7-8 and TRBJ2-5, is GAGVSQSPRYKVAKRGQDVALRCDPISGHVSLFWYQQALGQGPEFLTYFQNEAQLDKSGLPSDRFFAERPEGSVSTLKIQRTQQEDSAVYLCASKWDVQLETQYFGPGTRLLVL.

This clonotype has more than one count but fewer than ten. The CDR3: CASSLDRNTYEQYF. CDR3 DNA sequence: TGTGCCAGCAGTTTGGACAGGAACACCTACGAGCAGTACTTC. The V gene is TRBV27, the J gene TRBJ2-7; TRBD1 matches at 7 bases. This CDR3 is 14 amino acids long. The V gene end was trimmed by 3 bases and the J gene end by 2 bases; junction bases not matched to a gene: 4. Per germline, CDR1 MNHEY and CDR2 SMNVEV (reference sequence).

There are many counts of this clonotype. The CDR3 DNA follows: TGCAGTGCTAGAGGTGGGCCAGGGGGCCCCTACGAGCAGTACTTC. It translates to CSARGGPGGPYEQYF. The V call is TRBV20-1, the J call TRBJ2-7; 8 bases are a match to TRBD1. Germline V lookup: CDR1 DFQATT, CDR2 SNEGSKA (reference sequence). This CDR3 contains 15 residues. The trim removed 1 base at V and 2 bases at J, leaving 7 bases unmatched.

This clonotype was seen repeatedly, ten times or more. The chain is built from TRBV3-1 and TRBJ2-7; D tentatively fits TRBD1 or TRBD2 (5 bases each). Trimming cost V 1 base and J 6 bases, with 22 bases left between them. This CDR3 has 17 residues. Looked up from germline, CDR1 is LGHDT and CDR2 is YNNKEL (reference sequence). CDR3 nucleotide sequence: TGTGCCAGCAGCCAAGCAGGGACCCCCCAAGGGTTCTCCGAGCAGTACTTC. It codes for CASSQAGTPQGFSEQYF.

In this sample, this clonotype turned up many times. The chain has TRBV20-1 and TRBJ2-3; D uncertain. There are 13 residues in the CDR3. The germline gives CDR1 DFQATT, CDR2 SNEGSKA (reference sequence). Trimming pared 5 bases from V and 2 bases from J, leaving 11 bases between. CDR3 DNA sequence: TGCAGTGCTTGCCCCGCCTCCACAGATACGCAGTATTTT. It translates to CSACPASTDTQYF.